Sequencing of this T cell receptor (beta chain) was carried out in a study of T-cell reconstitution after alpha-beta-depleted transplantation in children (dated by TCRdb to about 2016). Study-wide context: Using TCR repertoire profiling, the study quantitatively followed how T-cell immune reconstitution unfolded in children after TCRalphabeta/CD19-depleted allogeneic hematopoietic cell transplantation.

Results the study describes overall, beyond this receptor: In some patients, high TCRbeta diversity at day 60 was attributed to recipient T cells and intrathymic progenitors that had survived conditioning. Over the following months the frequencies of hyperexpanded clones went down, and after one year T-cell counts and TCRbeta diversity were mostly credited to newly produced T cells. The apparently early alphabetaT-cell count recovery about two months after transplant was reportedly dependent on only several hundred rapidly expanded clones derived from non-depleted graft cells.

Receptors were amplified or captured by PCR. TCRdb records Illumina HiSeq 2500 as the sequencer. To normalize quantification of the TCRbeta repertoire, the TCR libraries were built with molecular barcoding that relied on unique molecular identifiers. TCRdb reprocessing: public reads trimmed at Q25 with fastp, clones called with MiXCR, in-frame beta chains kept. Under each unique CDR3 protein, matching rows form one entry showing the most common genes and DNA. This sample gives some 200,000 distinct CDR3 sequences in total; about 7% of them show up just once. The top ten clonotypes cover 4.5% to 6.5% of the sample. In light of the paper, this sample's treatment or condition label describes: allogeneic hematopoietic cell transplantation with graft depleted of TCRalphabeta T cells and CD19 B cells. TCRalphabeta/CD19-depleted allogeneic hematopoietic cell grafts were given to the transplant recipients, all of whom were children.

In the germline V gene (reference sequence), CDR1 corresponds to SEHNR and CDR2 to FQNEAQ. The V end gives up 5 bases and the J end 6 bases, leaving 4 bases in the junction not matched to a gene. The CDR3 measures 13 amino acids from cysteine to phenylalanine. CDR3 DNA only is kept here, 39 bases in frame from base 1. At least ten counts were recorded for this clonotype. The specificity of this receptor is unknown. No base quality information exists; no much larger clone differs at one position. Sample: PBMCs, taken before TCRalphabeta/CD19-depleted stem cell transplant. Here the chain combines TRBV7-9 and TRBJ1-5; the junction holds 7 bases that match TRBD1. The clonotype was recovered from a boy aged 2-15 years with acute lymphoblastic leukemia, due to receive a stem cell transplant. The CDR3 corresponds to CASSRDRAQPQHF. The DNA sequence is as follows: TGTGCCAGCAGCCGTGACAGGGCTCAGCCCCAGCATTTT. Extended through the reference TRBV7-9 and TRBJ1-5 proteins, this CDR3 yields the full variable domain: DTGVSQNPRHKITKRGQNVTFRCDPISEHNRLYWYRQTLGQGPEFLTYFQNEAQLEKSRLLSDRFSAERPKGSFSTLEIQRTEQGDSAMYLCASSRDRAQPQHFGDGTRLSIL.